Listed below are T cell receptor beta chains from one sample, sequenced in a study of T cell responses to AZD1222 COVID-19 vaccine. The table came from immunoSEQ multiplex PCR; TCRdb's copy has only in-frame clones and leaves some out. The table has 90,000 to 120,000 clones, 85% to 90% seen once. Sequenced here: peripheral blood, sampled on day 0 of AZD1222 vaccination. The receptors shown here come from an adult in good health. Both conserved end residues are part of each CDR3. The order of the fields is V gene, J gene, CDR3 protein.

>TRBV11-1|TRBJ2-7
CASSLAPYEQYF
>TRBV18|TRBJ2-2
CASSPSSGDYTGELFF
>TRBV28|TRBJ1-2
CASSPGQTDERGYTF
>TRBV5-1|TRBJ2-7
CASSRGSTNEQYF
>TRBV27|TRBJ2-3
CASRGWVRPDGGRGDTQYF
>TRBV5-1|TRBJ1-4
CASSFGTVGDEKLFF
>TRBV9|TRBJ2-1
CASSPRSSGRRNEQFF
>TRBV11-3|TRBJ2-2
CASSLDPTGGGELFF
>TRBV5-1|TRBJ2-2
CASSLMVGGTGELFF
>TRBV3-1/TRBV3-2|TRBJ2-5
CASSQASGGGARETQYF
>TRBV6-5|TRBJ2-5
CASSPAAGTQYF
>TRBV28|TRBJ1-2
CASTFGGAWGYTF
>TRBV5-1|TRBJ1-1
CASSSTTGSTEAFF
>TRBV7-2|TRBJ2-1
CASSAWGVHNEQFF
>TRBV5-5|TRBJ1-2
CASSLNTGSQGYTF
>TRBV2|TRBJ2-2
CASRPRDLTGELFF
>TRBV10-3|TRBJ1-1
CAISERQGLDTEAFF
>TRBV6-5|TRBJ2-5
CASTIGLAGETQYF
>TRBV24-1|TRBJ2-2
CATSDPRQGNTGELFF
>TRBV2|TRBJ2-3
CASIGVLTDTQYF
>TRBV24-1|TRBJ2-3
CATSDGLAGVVDTQYF
>TRBV4-1|TRBJ2-1
CASSPQTSGSYNEQFF
>TRBV6-6|TRBJ1-3
CASSYLQGTPRDTIYF
>TRBV11-1|TRBJ1-4
CASSFDVNNEKLFF
>TRBV3-1/TRBV3-2|TRBJ1-2
CASSQQGYGYTF
>TRBV9|TRBJ2-3
CASSVDRGTDTQYF
>TRBV6-2/TRBV6-3|TRBJ1-4
CASSRTGLPREKLFF